The entry below describes one TCR beta chain. In this sample, this clonotype turned up a few times. Its antigen is not yet known. Per-base qualities were not stored, and no clone one base away is much larger. This entry comes from a study of T cells in Graves' hyperthyroidism and ophthalmopathy (dated by TCRdb to between 2017 and 2020). As for the study more broadly: Peripheral blood samples were taken at initial diagnosis, before any treatment was given. For training and testing, the approximately 97 patients in the discovery cohort were randomly divided in a 7:3 ratio. After blood sampling, hyperthyroidism patients were treated with methimazole at a starting dose of 30 mg daily, and ophthalmopathy patients were treated with high-dose intravenous methylprednisolone. To identify distinguishing TCR V-J signatures, a discovery cohort of 100 or so patients was used, comprising roughly 45 with Graves' ophthalmopathy and around 60 with stable Graves' hyperthyroidism. Prospective prediction of ophthalmopathy was tested in an independent validation cohort consisting of fewer than 20 hyperthyroidism patients and some 15 patients who later progressed to ophthalmopathy. The paper reports TCR Vbeta CDR3 sequencing of 135 peripheral blood samples: some 41 ophthalmopathy, under 85 hyperthyroidism and around 17 progressor patients. In roughly six Graves' hyperthyroidism patients, the study also compared T-cell repertoires from thyroid tissue with T-cell repertoires from blood.

A distance of 15 bases separates the germline ends of V and J, which lose 4 bases and 2 bases respectively. Measured from the cysteine to the phenylalanine, the CDR3 is 14 residues long. CDR3 DNA is the only sequence kept; it has 42 bases, read in frame from the first base. Taken from the germline V gene (reference sequence), the CDR1 and CDR2 loops are GTSNPN and SVGIG. In the ophthalmopathy patients, disease was moderately to severely active, with a Clinical Activity Score of 3 or more, a NOSPECS grade of 4 or more, and a duration of less than 3 months. Any patient with an uncontrolled infection, another autoimmune disease, pregnancy or lactation was excluded. Diagnoses were established on the basis of clinical symptoms, serum thyroxine and TRAb, thyroid ultrasound, and orbital computed tomography. Ficoll-Paque density gradient centrifugation was used to isolate PBMCs from around 10 ml of fresh peripheral blood. Trizol reagent was used to extract total RNA, and RNA quality was then checked on an Agilent 2100 Bioanalyzer.

Study-level results and caveats: Sample size was not statistically predetermined, and blinding of investigators to group allocation was not performed. Ophthalmopathy was separated from stable hyperthyroidism by a 13 V-J signature model, with 85% to 90% sensitivity and about 81% specificity obtained in cross-validation and 80%/75% obtained in testing. Most expanded thyroid clonotypes (frequency above 0.001) were also detected in blood, a finding suggesting that blood repertoires may reflect thyroid immune responses. In validation, the model predicted progression to ophthalmopathy with approximately 71% sensitivity and around 72% specificity, a median of approximately 6.5 months before onset.

Amplification of TCR beta CDR3 regions was carried out from RNA transcripts. For the first round of RT-PCR on the TCR CDR3, the HTBI primer set was used together with the Qiagen OneStep RT-PCR kit. Libraries were constructed in a second round of multiplex PCR, after which size selection and purification were carried out. The libraries were sequenced on an Illumina HiSeq2000 using paired-end 100 bp reads. In the original analysis: SOAPnuke was used to process the raw data, removing reads that contained adapters or uncalled bases, had a mean Phred below 15, or lacked an exact match to the constant primer or identifier. High-quality paired reads were merged with COPE v1.2.5, and unique nucleotide sequences were defined as clonotypes. MiTCR v1.1 was used to align the clonotypes against IMGT TRBV, TRBD and TRBJ reference segments. The analysis included only V-J combinations with a frequency above 0.0001, which together covered more than 98% of the repertoires. The TCS score was defined as the ratio of F50 (clonal expansion) to E x V (chaos), calculated using BLOSUM62-based TCRdist between CDR3 peptides within each V-J. Welch's t-statistics and random forest reduced just over 500 V-J features to under 15, which were used in a naive Bayes classifier (R e1071). TCRdb reprocessing: public reads trimmed at Q25 with fastp, clones called with MiXCR, in-frame beta chains kept. A single entry per CDR3 protein holds the most common genes and DNA from its merged rows. These V and J calls rely on TCRdb rather than the paper's analysis. The sample has fewer than 450,000 distinct CDR3 sequences on record, approximately 16% of them singletons. The top ten clonotypes cover under 25% of the sample.

The sequenced sample consisted of blood. In this chain, TRBV30 is recombined with TRBJ2-7; TRBD2 could be the D gene, as 5 bases match. The TCR sequence derives from a woman aged 55-75 years with Graves' ophthalmopathy. The nucleotide sequence is given as TGTGCCTGGAAGCCCCCACTAGGACCCTACGAGCAGTACTTC. Translated, it gives CAWKPPLGPYEQYF.